These T cell receptor beta chains were read from a single sample in a study of early T cells in non-severe SARS-CoV-2 infection. TCRdb reprocessed the 5' RACE reads via MiXCR and lists one record per CDR3 protein. Of roughly 66,000 distinct CDR3 sequences detected, around 8.7% appear once; the ten largest clones hold approximately 3%. Sequencing was carried out using whole blood. These receptors came from an adult who was a healthcare worker with PCR-confirmed SARS-CoV-2 infection or an uninfected control (not recorded which). CDR3s include the opening cysteine and the closing phenylalanine or tryptophan. D genes are given only for firm matches. Some rows mark clone size as missing; the rest say once, few, many or name a class of expanded clone.

DNA: TGCAGTGCTAGTGGGACTAGCGGGAAGGTTGAGCAGTTCTTC
CDR3: CSASGTSGKVEQFF
length: 14
D: TRBD2
size: .
J: TRBJ2-1
V: TRBV20-1

DNA: TGCAGTGCTCCAAGCGGGGACCTGGGGACAGATACGCAGTATTTT
CDR3: CSAPSGDLGTDTQYF
length: 15
D: TRBD2
size: few
J: TRBJ2-3
V: TRBV20-1

DNA: TGTGCCATCAGTGAGTATCGGGACAGCTCATCTGGGGCCAACGTCCTGACTTTC
CDR3: CAISEYRDSSSGANVLTF
length: 18
D: TRBD1
size: many
J: TRBJ2-6
V: TRBV10-3

DNA: TGTGCCATCAGAGGGACAGGAGACTACGAGCAGTACTTC
CDR3: CAIRGTGDYEQYF
length: 13
D: TRBD1
size: .
J: TRBJ2-7
V: TRBV10-3

DNA: TGCAGCGCGGTACTAGTCGCGCTGACCCAGTACTTC
CDR3: CSAVLVALTQYF
length: 12
D: .
size: .
J: TRBJ2-5
V: TRBV29-1

DNA: TGTGCCACCTCCGGACAGGGGGATAACTATGGCTACACCTTC
CDR3: CATSGQGDNYGYTF
length: 14
D: TRBD1
size: .
J: TRBJ1-2
V: TRBV24-1

DNA: TGTGCCAGCAGCGGACTAGCGGGAGTGGGGGAGACCCAGTACTTC
CDR3: CASSGLAGVGETQYF
length: 15
D: TRBD2
size: many
J: TRBJ2-5
V: TRBV12-3/TRBV12-4

DNA: TGTGCCAGCAGCTTGGCAGCAGGGACGAAGCCCCAGCATTTT
CDR3: CASSLAAGTKPQHF
length: 14
D: .
size: few
J: TRBJ1-5
V: TRBV5-6

DNA: TGTGCCAGCAGCGGATGGAGCGGGACCCGCACAGATACGCAGTATTTT
CDR3: CASSGWSGTRTDTQYF
length: 16
D: TRBD2
size: many
J: TRBJ2-3
V: TRBV7-9

DNA: TGTGCCTGGAGTGTCCGCAAGCCTAGGGTTTATTCTGGAAACACCATATATTTT
CDR3: CAWSVRKPRVYSGNTIYF
length: 18
D: .
size: few
J: TRBJ1-3
V: TRBV30

DNA: TGTGCCAGCAGGACGGACAGGGGTAATGAAAAACTGTTTTTT
CDR3: CASRTDRGNEKLFF
length: 14
D: TRBD1
size: .
J: TRBJ1-4
V: TRBV27

DNA: TGTGCCAGCAGCTTATCTGGGGGCACAGATACGCAGTATTTT
CDR3: CASSLSGGTDTQYF
length: 14
D: .
size: .
J: TRBJ2-3
V: TRBV7-3

DNA: TGTGCCAGCAGCTTGCTATCGGCCGGGACACGACAAGAGACCCAGTACTTC
CDR3: CASSLLSAGTRQETQYF
length: 17
D: .
size: few
J: TRBJ2-5
V: TRBV5-5

DNA: TGCAGCGTTGTGGGGGGTGGCACTGAAGCTTTCTTT
CDR3: CSVVGGGTEAFF
length: 12
D: .
size: .
J: TRBJ1-1
V: TRBV29-1

DNA: TGTGCCAGCTCCCCCGGGACAGTTGGCGATGAGCAGTTCTTC
CDR3: CASSPGTVGDEQFF
length: 14
D: TRBD1
size: many
J: TRBJ2-1
V: TRBV12-3/TRBV12-4

DNA: TGCGCCAGCAGTTTTGGGTCACGGACAGGGATCCAGTACGAGCAGTACTTC
CDR3: CASSFGSRTGIQYEQYF
length: 17
D: TRBD1
size: many
J: TRBJ2-7
V: TRBV28

DNA: TGTGCCACCGCAACTAGCGGGAGTAGGTCCTACGAGCAGTACTTC
CDR3: CATATSGSRSYEQYF
length: 15
D: TRBD2
size: few
J: TRBJ2-7
V: TRBV2

DNA: TGTGCCAGCAGCTTAGGGGGGTCGCGTAGCAATCAGCCCCAGCATTTT
CDR3: CASSLGGSRSNQPQHF
length: 16
D: .
size: many
J: TRBJ1-5
V: TRBV7-6

DNA: TGTGCCAGCAGCTACCTGGGACCCGTGGGAGATACGCAGTATTTT
CDR3: CASSYLGPVGDTQYF
length: 15
D: .
size: few
J: TRBJ2-3
V: TRBV5-6

DNA: TGCAGCGTACCCGGGACTAGCCGTCGTAATGAGCAGTTCTTC
CDR3: CSVPGTSRRNEQFF
length: 14
D: TRBD2
size: .
J: TRBJ2-1
V: TRBV29-1

DNA: TGCAGTGCTAGAGACCCGACGGGACCTCAAGAGACCCAGTACTTC
CDR3: CSARDPTGPQETQYF
length: 15
D: .
size: .
J: TRBJ2-5
V: TRBV20-1

DNA: TGTGCCAGCAGTGAGATTACCGGGACTAGCGAGGCGACCCAGTACTTC
CDR3: CASSEITGTSEATQYF
length: 16
D: TRBD2
size: .
J: TRBJ2-5
V: TRBV25-1

DNA: TGTGCCAGCGGGGAACTAGGTAGCGAGCAGTACTTC
CDR3: CASGELGSEQYF
length: 12
D: .
size: .
J: TRBJ2-7
V: TRBV28